Below, 21 T cell receptor beta chains from the same sample are listed, as sequenced in a study of tumor and adjacent non-tumor tissue in lung cancer. RNA was extracted from bulk tissue without any cell sorting. Distant lung tissue was collected more than 3 cm away from the tumor edge. Three rounds of nested PCR, following a modified ARM-PCR protocol, produced the TCRbeta library. TCRdb analysed the multiplex PCR reads with MiXCR anew, one entry per CDR3 protein. In the table there are about 86,000 distinct CDR3 sequences, more than 65% of which are singletons. Sequencing was carried out using distant non-tumor lung tissue. The source of these receptors is a woman in her forties or fifties with non-small cell lung cancer.

On this clonotype: One end of the junction is discordant with germline, which a read error may explain. CDR3 DNA sequence: TGTGCCTGGGGCGATCGAAGGTACGGGCAGTACTTC. Protein sequence: CAWGDRRYGQYF. V and J are TRBV30 and TRBJ2-7; no clear D. This CDR3 is built from 12 residues. CDR1 and CDR2 (germline): GTSNPN, SVGIG (reference sequence).

This clonotype appeared a few times. The chain has TRBV19 and TRBJ2-1; possibly TRBD1 or TRBD2 for D (5 bases each). The CDR3 is 15 residues long. Germline loops: CDR1 LNHDA, CDR2 SQIVND (reference sequence). Trimming removed 5 bases at V and 4 bases at J, with 15 bases between. The CDR3 nucleotides are TGTGCCAGTAGTCTGGGGGTTCGTCGGTACAATGAGCAGTTCTTC. This codes for CASSLGVRRYNEQFF.

With respect to this clonotype: Its ends do not fully match the called genes, so a read error is possible. CDR3 nucleotide sequence: TGTGCCAGCAGCTTCTCCGAGACTAGAAACACCGGGGAGATGTTTTTT. Protein sequence: CASSFSETRNTGEMFF. V is TRBV4-2 and J is TRBJ2-2, with D possibly being TRBD2 (6 bases). Germline assignment: CDR1 LGHNA and CDR2 YNFKEQ. This CDR3 comprises 16 residues.

Notes on this clonotype: Its ends do not fully match the called genes, so a read error is possible. The CDR3, as DNA: TGCTCCAGCAGCCATGGACAGGGTGGAGATAGGCAGTATTTT. This translates into CSSSHGQGGDRQYF. The chain joins TRBV5-1 to TRBJ2-3, with 8 positions matching TRBD1. The CDR3 consists of 14 residues. Germline V gene sequence: CDR1 SGHRS, CDR2 YFSETQ.

The chain couples TRBV4-1 to TRBJ1-5; perhaps TRBD1 as D (5 bases). Trimming took 2 bases from V and 10 from J, leaving 21 bases between them. Germline assignment: CDR1 MGHRA and CDR2 YSYEKL. The CDR3 length is 16 residues. For the CDR3, the DNA is TGCGCCAGCAGCCAAACTCCGCAGGGACGTAATCGTCCCCAGCATTTT. It encodes CASSQTPQGRNRPQHF.

This clonotype was counted at least ten times. J is TRBJ1-4 and V is TRBV30, with D unresolved. This CDR3 has 12 residues. V shed 3 bases and J shed 8 bases, with 10 bases lying between them. Germline V gene data show CDR1 as GTSNPN and CDR2 as SVGIG (reference sequence). CDR3 sequence: CAWSGVGEKLFF. DNA for the CDR3: TGTGCCTGGAGCGGGGTGGGGGAAAAACTGTTTTTT.

As for this clonotype: A much larger clone is a single base away; this may be a read error. The rearrangement joins TRBV6-6 to TRBJ2-5; D is perhaps TRBD2 (5 bases). From germline, CDR1 is MNHNY and CDR2 SVGAGI (reference sequence). The CDR3 spans 13 residues. The CDR3 region is CASSRPTLEAQYF. DNA of the CDR3: TGTGCCAGCAGTCGTCCGACACTAGAGGCCCAGTACTTC.

Concerning this clonotype: A much larger clone sits a single nucleotide away, making a read error possible. The chain couples TRBV24-1 to TRBJ2-3; D is perhaps TRBD2 (5 bases). This CDR3 region has 16 residues. Germline V gene sequence: CDR1 KGHDR, CDR2 SFDVKD. The CDR3 reads CATCDPLAGGADTQYF. The CDR3 coding sequence is TGTGCCACCTGTGACCCCTTGGCAGGAGGCGCAGATACGCAGTATTTT.

This clonotype has ten or more counts. V gene TRBV20-1 combines with J gene TRBJ2-1; 10 bases align to TRBD2. V trimming: 2 bases; J trimming: 5 bases; junction bases outside the gene matches: 6. The CDR3 spans 15 residues. Germline CDR1 and CDR2: DFQATT and SNEGSKA (reference sequence). The DNA for the CDR3 is TGCAGTGCTAGACCCGGGACTAGCGCACACAATGAGCAGTTCTTC. Its translation: CSARPGTSAHNEQFF.

The rearrangement joins TRBV6-1 to TRBJ2-7, with 7 bases that match TRBD1. Germline CDR1 is MNHNS and CDR2 is SASEGT. The CDR3 totals 13 residues. V was clipped by 6 bases and J by 7 bases; unmatched bases: 9. The CDR3 DNA reads as TGTGCCAGCAGGGTACATACAGGGGATGAGCAGTACTTC. It specifies CASRVHTGDEQYF.

The V and J genes are TRBV12-3 or TRBV12-4 and TRBJ1-3; 7 nucleotides agree with TRBD1. The V gene end was trimmed by 8 bases and the J gene end by 4 bases; junction bases not matched to a gene: 17. The CDR3 consists of 17 residues. CDR3 coding DNA: TGTGCCAGCTGTCCGTACAGGGGACCCATTTCGGGAAACACCATATATTTT. The encoded protein is CASCPYRGPISGNTIYF.

In regard to this clonotype: One junction end disagrees with the germline gene, perhaps due to a read error. V and J are TRBV6-6 and TRBJ1-4; D unresolved. Germline V gene lookup returns CDR1 MNHNY and CDR2 SVGAGI (reference sequence). This CDR3 contains 18 residues. CDR3 nucleotides: TGTGCCAGCAGTTACATGGGCAGTATCCTTGCAACTAAAGAAAAACTGTTTTTT. It yields the protein CASSYMGSILATKEKLFF.

On this clonotype itself: A read error may be the cause here, since a much bigger clone is one base away. The chain recombines TRBV20-1 with TRBJ2-7; 9 bases line up with TRBD2. The CDR3 is 12 residues long. CDR1 DFQATT and CDR2 SNEGSKA come from the germline V gene (reference sequence). The CDR3 DNA reads as TGCAGAGCTCGCGGGAGGGCCGACGAGCAGTACTTC. This codes for CRARGRADEQYF.

Comments on this clonotype: A read error may be the cause here, since a much bigger clone is one base away. The final CDR3 position lacks the conserved phenylalanine or tryptophan, pointing to a likely read error. The limits of the CDR3 on the DNA are not certain, so only TCRdb's listed CDR3 is given. The chain carries TRBV7-8 and TRBJ1-6; the D call of TRBD1 is as the table states it, not checked on the DNA. The CDR3 length is 16 residues, termini included. Germline V gene data show CDR1 as SGHVS and CDR2 as FQNEAQ. CDR3 region: CASSPVSRGLSSPPHS.

This clonotype appeared a few times. This may stem from a read error, because a much larger clone lies one nucleotide away. This chain connects TRBV7-8 to TRBJ1-6; no reliable D call. V gave up 8 bases and J gave up 8 bases, with 16 bases separating them. The CDR3 runs 14 residues. CDR1 and CDR2 (germline): SGHVS, FQNEAQ. The CDR3 sequence is CASHPRAEDSPLHF. The CDR3 DNA sequence: TGTGCCAGCCACCCAAGGGCAGAGGATTCACCCCTCCACTTT.

The gene calls are TRBV28 and TRBJ2-3, with TRBD1 identical over 7 bases. The CDR3 totals 14 residues. CDR1 and CDR2 from the germline V gene are MDHEN and SYDVKM. The junction had 6 bases not matched to a gene; V was cut back by 6 bases and J by 3 bases. The CDR3 loop reads CASSTDRVTDTQYF. In nucleotides, the CDR3 is TGTGCCAGCAGCACCGACAGGGTGACAGATACGCAGTATTTT.

V usage is TRBV19 and J usage is TRBJ1-5, with D possibly TRBD1 on 6 matching bases. The germline V gene has CDR1 LNHDA and CDR2 SQIVND (reference sequence). This CDR3 region has 14 residues. V was shortened by 6 bases and J by 9 bases, with 18 bases between the two germline ends. The CDR3: CASRDRGFGTPQHF. CDR3 nucleotides: TGTGCCAGTAGGGACAGAGGTTTTGGAACGCCCCAGCATTTT.

This clonotype was picked up a small number of times. This chain uses TRBV7-9 with TRBJ2-1; 8 bases fit TRBD1. With 5 bases clipped from V and 6 bases from J, the junction kept 6 bases outside the gene matches. The CDR3 sequence is 14 residues long. Germline CDR1 reads SEHNR; CDR2 reads FQNEAQ (reference sequence). For the CDR3, the DNA is TGTGCCAGCAGCCCGGACAGGGAGAGCAATGAGCAGTTCTTC. It specifies CASSPDRESNEQFF.

Turning to this clonotype: Compared with germline, one end of the junction differs, possibly owing to a read error. The V call is TRBV11-2, the J call TRBJ1-6, with D tentatively TRBD1 (6 bases). The germline gives CDR1 SGHAT, CDR2 FQNNGV. The CDR3 has 15 residues. CDR3 residues: CASSLVRGGNSPPHF. Here the CDR3 DNA reads TGTGCCAGCAGCTTAGTCAGGGGAGGGAATTCACCCCCCCACTTT.

V is TRBV4-1 and J is TRBJ1-3; TRBD1 is a possible D gene (6 bases). Between the trimmed V and J ends, which lost 3 bases and 6 bases, there was a span of 12 bases. This CDR3 comprises 14 residues. Per the germline V gene, CDR1 is MGHRA and CDR2 is YSYEKL. The CDR3 DNA follows: TGCGCCAGCAGCCACAGGGGACATGAAAACACCATATATTTT. Encoded protein: CASSHRGHENTIYF.

There are a few counts of this clonotype. Because it lacks the conserved phenylalanine or tryptophan at the end, this CDR3 is likely a read error. This chain joins TRBV5-5 and TRBJ2-1; 7 positions agree with TRBD2. The V gene end was trimmed by 3 bases and the J gene end by 4 bases; junction bases not matched to a gene: 7. Germline assignment: CDR1 SGHKS and CDR2 YYEKEE (reference sequence). This CDR3 comprises 15 residues. The CDR3, as DNA: TGTGCCAGCAGCTGGGCGGGGGTGGCGTACAATGAGCAGTTCCTC. This encodes CASSWAGVAYNEQFL.